Listed below are T cell receptor beta chains from one sample, sequenced in a study of T cell repertoires in aging, cancer and after chemotherapy. TCRdb processed the multiplex PCR reads anew with MiXCR; each CDR3 protein has one entry. The table lists around 950 distinct CDR3 sequences, 26% of them singletons. The specimen sequenced was blood. These receptor sequences come from a human donor with a blood cancer. The CDR3 runs from the conserved cysteine through the conserved F or W. A D gene is named only where the DNA matches it firmly. The size of a clone is reported for some rows only, either as once, few or many, or as a class for expanded clones.

cdr3_aa cdr3_nt j_call clone_size d_call v_call
CASSWSSGELFF TGTGCCAGCAGCTGGTCTTCCGGGGAGCTGTTTTTT TRBJ2-2 NA NA TRBV5-6
CASSLEDTQYF TGTGCCAGCAGTTTAGAAGATACGCAGTATTTT TRBJ2-3 few NA TRBV12-3/TRBV12-4
CAWSFPGHTNQPQHF TGTGCCTGGTCCTTTCCGGGACACACCAATCAGCCCCAGCATTTT TRBJ1-5 medium-sized NA TRBV30
CASWGGRTDTQYF TGTGCCAGTTGGGGGGGACGCACAGATACGCAGTATTTT TRBJ2-3 medium-sized TRBD2 TRBV27
CASTQPGAGVADIGELFF TGCGCCAGCACTCAGCCCGGAGCGGGAGTAGCTGACATTGGGGAGCTGTTTTTT TRBJ2-2 medium-sized TRBD2 TRBV10-2
CASSYLKYEQYF TGTGCCAGCAGCTACCTTAAATACGAGCAGTACTTC TRBJ2-7 NA NA TRBV13
CTSSPTGGANEQYF TGTACCAGCAGCCCGACAGGGGGCGCGAACGAGCAGTACTTC TRBJ2-7 once TRBD1 TRBV12-3/TRBV12-4
CASSLTGTESTDTQYF TGTGCCAGCAGCTTAACCGGGACAGAAAGCACAGATACGCAGTATTTT TRBJ2-3 few TRBD1 TRBV7-2
CASSPYTSGSTGELFF TGTGCCAGCTCCCCTTACACTAGCGGAAGCACCGGGGAGCTGTTTTTT TRBJ2-2 few TRBD2 TRBV12-3/TRBV12-4
CASSPSRESPYNEQFF TGTGCCAGCAGCCCATCGCGGGAGAGTCCATACAATGAGCAGTTCTTC TRBJ2-1 hyperexpanded TRBD2 TRBV6-6
CASSEGPRETQYF TGTGCCAGCAGTGAAGGCCCACGGGAGACCCAGTACTTC TRBJ2-5 medium-sized NA TRBV6-5
CASSLGQGYEQFF TGTGCCAGCAGCTTAGGGCAGGGCTATGAGCAGTTCTTC TRBJ2-1 NA NA TRBV7-2
CASSLKPLVYNEQFF TGTGCCAGCAGTTTAAAGCCCCTAGTCTACAATGAGCAGTTCTTC TRBJ2-1 NA NA TRBV27
CASSQTGVNEQFF TGTGCCAGCAGTCAAACAGGGGTCAATGAGCAGTTCTTC TRBJ2-1 large TRBD1 TRBV11-3
CAWRGTGSAYEQYF TGTGCCTGGAGGGGTACAGGGAGTGCCTACGAGCAGTACTTC TRBJ2-7 few NA TRBV30
CAISDLGNEKLFF TGTGCCATCAGTGACCTTGGGAATGAAAAACTGTTTTTT TRBJ1-4 NA NA TRBV10-3
CASSEAGLNTGELFF TGCGCCAGCAGTGAAGCAGGCTTGAACACCGGGGAGCTGTTTTTT TRBJ2-2 few NA TRBV10-2
CSASFGNEQFF TGCAGCGCCTCTTTTGGAAATGAGCAGTTCTTC TRBJ2-1 large NA TRBV29-1
CASSLSLGDSAEQFF TGTGCCAGCAGCCTCAGCTTAGGCGATTCAGCCGAGCAGTTCTTC TRBJ2-1 few NA TRBV4-2
CASREGRGSGGPYEQYF TGTGCCAGCAGGGAAGGGAGAGGTAGCGGGGGACCCTACGAGCAGTACTTC TRBJ2-7 NA TRBD2 TRBV6-1
CSARARGRVGETQYF TGCAGTGCTAGAGCGCGCGGGAGGGTGGGGGAGACCCAGTACTTC TRBJ2-5 NA TRBD2 TRBV20-1
CASSVTGVSGANVLTF TGTGCCAGCAGTGTTACAGGGGTTTCGGGGGCCAACGTCCTGACTTTC TRBJ2-6 large TRBD1 TRBV6-1
CASSGGTGKGDRGYTF TGTGCCAGCAGCGGTGGGACAGGGAAAGGGGACCGCGGCTACACCTTC TRBJ1-2 few TRBD1 TRBV5-4
CASSYSSASGDLGTSYNEQFF TGTGCCAGCAGTTACTCTTCGGCTAGCGGGGACCTCGGGACCTCCTACAATGAGCAGTTCTTC TRBJ2-1 large TRBD2 TRBV6-6
CAIKGHTNTGELFF TGTGCCATCAAAGGACATACGAACACCGGGGAGCTGTTTTTT TRBJ2-2 large NA TRBV10-3
CASSFGTGGDYGYTF TGTGCCAGCAGTTTCGGGACAGGGGGGGACTATGGCTACACCTTC TRBJ1-2 few TRBD1 TRBV6-5
CASSSDGSSGNTIYF TGTGCCAGCAGCTCGGACGGGAGCTCTGGAAACACCATATATTTT TRBJ1-3 medium-sized NA TRBV11-3
CASSSGVDEKLFF TGTGCCAGCTCGAGTGGGGTCGACGAAAAACTGTTTTTT TRBJ1-4 large NA TRBV18
CASNSYQGTTNTEAFF TGTGCCAGCAACTCATACCAGGGGACAACGAACACTGAAGCTTTCTTT TRBJ1-1 medium-sized NA TRBV6-5
CASSLSSGGPYNEQFF TGTGCCAGCAGTTTATCTAGCGGCGGTCCCTACAATGAGCAGTTCTTC TRBJ2-1 NA TRBD2 TRBV12-3/TRBV12-4
CASSEAGPGWRGRVDTQYF TGTGCCAGCAGTGAAGCGGGCCCAGGTTGGAGGGGACGGGTGGATACGCAGTATTTT TRBJ2-3 medium-sized NA TRBV6-1
CASNNLAGGGYEQYF TGTGCCAGCAACAACCTGGCGGGAGGGGGCTACGAGCAGTACTTC TRBJ2-7 NA TRBD2 TRBV7-6
CASSLLADYEQYF TGTGCCAGCAGTTTACTCGCCGACTACGAGCAGTACTTC TRBJ2-7 NA NA TRBV12-3/TRBV12-4
CASSSAGFSYGYTF TGTGCCAGCAGTTCAGCAGGGTTTTCCTATGGCTACACCTTC TRBJ1-2 few NA TRBV6-5
CASSGAGYQFF TGTGCCAGCAGCGGGGCAGGGTACCAGTTCTTC TRBJ2-1 few NA TRBV5-6
CASSLGTVAGNTIYF TGTGCCAGCAGCCTAGGGACAGTTGCTGGAAACACCATATATTTT TRBJ1-3 NA TRBD1 TRBV5-6
CASSIGPSPYNEQFF TGTGCCAGTAGTATCGGGCCGAGTCCCTACAATGAGCAGTTCTTC TRBJ2-1 medium-sized NA TRBV19
CASSDKGGTGKAYNEQFF TGTGCCAGCAGTGATAAGGGAGGCACAGGGAAGGCCTACAATGAGCAGTTCTTC TRBJ2-1 medium-sized NA TRBV6-4
CATSSENTEAFF TGTGCCACCAGCTCAGAGAACACTGAAGCTTTCTTT TRBJ1-1 NA NA TRBV24-1
CASSFRQGQETQYF TGTGCCAGCAGCTTCCGACAGGGGCAAGAGACCCAGTACTTC TRBJ2-5 medium-sized TRBD1 TRBV7-6
CASSQEGGVSYNEQFF TGTGCCAGCAGCCAAGAAGGCGGGGTCTCCTACAATGAGCAGTTCTTC TRBJ2-1 hyperexpanded NA TRBV4-2
CASSLGRTGLEAFF TGTGCCAGCAGCTTAGGTCGGACAGGGCTGGAGGCTTTCTTT TRBJ1-1 few TRBD1 TRBV7-2
CASSGITDTQYF TGTGCCAGCAGCGGGATCACAGATACGCAGTATTTT TRBJ2-3 medium-sized NA TRBV14
CATRRDSSSYNKQFF TGTGCCACCAGGAGGGACAGTAGCTCCTACAATAAGCAGTTCTTC TRBJ2-1 NA TRBD1 TRBV24-1
CSVKDGKTGELFF TGCAGCGTTAAGGACGGTAAAACCGGGGAGCTGTTTTTT TRBJ2-2 large NA TRBV29-1
CASSLAGVENYGYTF TGTGCCAGCAGTTTAGCAGGGGTCGAGAACTATGGCTACACCTTC TRBJ1-2 few NA TRBV12-3/TRBV12-4
CSVAAGRDTQYF TGCAGCGTTGCGGCAGGGAGAGATACGCAGTATTTT TRBJ2-3 large NA TRBV29-1
CASSPGTSSSYEQYF TGTGCCAGCAGCCCCGGGACTAGTTCCTCCTACGAGCAGTACTTC TRBJ2-7 NA TRBD2 TRBV5-4
CATSGRTSGSRADTEYF TGTGCCACCAGTGGTCGGACTAGCGGGAGCAGGGCAGATACGGAGTATTTT TRBJ2-3 NA TRBD2 TRBV24-1
CASSIGQGKGNTIYF TGTGCCAGCAGCATTGGACAGGGGAAAGGAAACACCATATATTTT TRBJ1-3 NA TRBD1 TRBV5-6
CASSPEGSGYEQYF TGTGCCAGCAGCCCCGAAGGTAGCGGCTACGAGCAGTACTTC TRBJ2-7 large NA TRBV11-3
CASSLTGDNEQFF TGTGCCAGCAGTCTTACAGGGGACAATGAGCAGTTCTTC TRBJ2-1 large TRBD1 TRBV5-6
CASSPGRANSETQYF TGTGCCAGCTCCCCGGGTAGGGCAAACTCAGAGACCCAGTACTTC TRBJ2-5 few NA TRBV18
CASSSHGGLRNQPQHF TGTGCCAGCAGCTCCCACGGTGGTCTGAGAAATCAGCCCCAGCATTTT TRBJ1-5 NA NA TRBV7-2
CASSSVAGPPYEQYF TGTGCCAGCAGTTCCGTAGCGGGACCACCCTACGAGCAGTACTTC TRBJ2-7 few TRBD2 TRBV6-6
CASSSQYERRSTDTQYF TGTGCCAGCAGTTCCCAATACGAGCGACGGAGCACAGATACGCAGTATTTT TRBJ2-3 large NA TRBV27
CASSRLERIAGAHEQYF TGTGCCAGCAGCCGGCTGGAGAGGATAGCGGGAGCTCACGAGCAGTACTTC TRBJ2-7 medium-sized TRBD2 TRBV6-6